This TCR beta chain came from a study of post-analysis software for immune sequencing data. General observations from the study: Controls had lower frequencies than patients of five TRBV segments, which included TRBV5-6, TRBV5-1 and TRBV20-1. Samples from a shared batch, those prepared together, strongly co-clustered by F measure.

The library was made from cDNA and included unique molecular identifiers. T cells numbering 1 to 10 million yielded cDNA molecules that totaled about 500,000. TCRdb processed the PCR reads anew with MiXCR; each CDR3 protein has one entry. This sample has fewer than 850,000 distinct CDR3 sequences, with 30% found just once. This CDR3 region has 13 residues. Germline values: CDR1 MDHEN, CDR2 SYDVKM. About this clonotype: Antigen unknown. At one end, the junction sequence differs from germline, possibly due to a read error.

The genes are TRBV28 and TRBJ2-1; perhaps TRBD2 as D (6 bases). The receptor was derived from a girl aged 5-17 years with multiple sclerosis. The sequencing input was blood. The CDR3 DNA follows: TGTGCCAGCCGGACCCTCAGGGTCCGGGAGCGGTTCTTC. This codes for CASRTLRVRERFF.